These 14 T cell receptor beta chains were all obtained from the same sample, sequenced in a study of T cells in women clearing cervical HPV infection. Sequencing used immunoSEQ multiplex PCR; TCRdb keeps in-frame clones, though not all of them. The table lists roughly 30,000 clones. Sequencing used blood buffy coat. The receptors derive from a woman aged 18-70 years with a cervical HPV16 infection that either progressed to CIN3+ or cleared (not recorded which).

For this clone: The CDR3 end falls 3 residues outside the read, so it is completed with the germline J gene. J is TRBJ2-1 and V is TRBV14, with TRBD1 matching over 9 bases. There are 13 residues in the CDR3. Germline trimming cut 4 bases from V and 7 bases from J; bases unmatched to any gene: 2. Germline V lookup: CDR1 SGHDN, CDR2 FVKESK. The CDR3 spells CASSRDRVNEQFF. The CDR3 bases that were read are TGTGCCAGCAGCCGGGACAGGGTAAATGAG.

This CDR3 is CALDEGHAGNQPQHF. The covered CDR3 bases are TGTGCCTTGGACGAGGGACACGCAGGGAATCAGCCC. The chain links TRBV30 to TRBJ1-5; TRBD1 might be the D (6 bases). The read halts 3 residues ahead of the CDR3 end, with the missing end drawn from the germline J gene. Trimming left V 7 bases short and J 4 bases short, with 20 bases between. The CDR3 is 15 amino acids. Germline assignment: CDR1 GTSNPN and CDR2 SVGIG (reference sequence). The full variable domain, completed using reference TRBV30 and TRBJ1-5, is SQTIHQWPATLVQPVGSPLSLECTVEGTSNPNLYWYRQAAGRGLQLLFYSVGIGQISSEVPQNLSASRPQDRQFILSSKKLLLSDSGFYLCALDEGHAGNQPQHFGDGTRLSIL.

Remarks on this clone: Sequencing ends 3 residues short of the CDR3 end; the germline J gene provides the rest. The V gene is TRBV30, the J gene TRBJ1-1; D not resolved. Trimming pared 0 bases from V and 1 base from J, leaving 12 bases between. Germline loops: CDR1 GTSNPN, CDR2 SVGIG (reference sequence). The CDR3 is 15 amino acids. The CDR3 sequence: CAWSVGPFPNTEAFF. The CDR3 DNA, read in part, is TGTGCCTGGAGTGTAGGGCCCTTTCCGAACACTGAA.

This clone is medium-sized by frequency. The CDR3 extends 3 residues past the end of the read, so its final part is completed from the germline J gene. The chain is built from TRBV6-2 or TRBV6-3 and TRBJ2-1, with 8 bases matching TRBD1. CDR3 length equals 14 residues. Per germline, CDR1 MNHEY and CDR2 SVGEGT. V shed 7 bases, J shed 4 bases, and the junction held 6 bases outside the gene matches. The CDR3 sequence: CASKGQGIYNEQFF. The DNA read from the CDR3 is TGTGCCAGCAAAGGACAGGGTATTTACAATGAG.

Points on this clone: The read is 3 residues too short to cover the CDR3 end, so that end is filled in from the germline J gene. The chain is built from TRBV20-1 and TRBJ1-2, with D possibly matching TRBD1 (5 bases). Germline assignment: CDR1 DFQATT and CDR2 SNEGSKA (reference sequence). V gave up 0 bases and J gave up 5 bases, with 13 bases separating them. This CDR3 has 14 amino acids. Incomplete CDR3 DNA: TGCAGTGCTAGAGATCGGAGTCGGGGGTATGGC. It yields the protein CSARDRSRGYG. In full, the CDR3 is CSARDRSRGYGYTF.

As concerns this clone: The missing CDR3 end, 3 residues past where the read stops, is filled in from the germline J gene. V usage is TRBV19 and J usage is TRBJ2-6, with no clear D. Germline CDR1 LNHDA, CDR2 SQIVND (reference sequence). V was shortened by 6 bases and J by 1 base, with 19 bases between the two germline ends. The CDR3 extends over 18 amino acids. CDR3 residues: CASRKGLSVASGANVLTF. The sequenced part of the CDR3 DNA is TGTGCCAGTAGAAAGGGTTTAAGTGTTGCGTCTGGGGCCAACGTC.

With respect to this clone: The CDR3 goes on 3 residues after the read ends, and that part is filled in from the germline J gene. The chain employs TRBV7-2 and TRBJ1-1, with TRBD1 matching 7 bases. Germline CDR1 is SGHTA and CDR2 is FQGNSA. CDR3 length: 14 residues. J gave up 5 bases and V 3 bases, and 6 bases lay outside the gene matches. The CDR3 DNA, read in part, is TGTGCCAGCAGCTTCGCGACAGGGCGAACTGAA. This codes for CASSFATGRTE. The entire CDR3 protein is CASSFATGRTEAFF.

Note on this clone: With the read ending 3 residues before the CDR3 end, the germline J gene is used to fill in that end. The J gene is TRBJ1-4, the V gene TRBV5-1, with D perhaps TRBD1 (6 bases). CDR3 size: 14 residues. The V gene lost 0 bases and the J gene lost 7 bases, with 10 bases spanning the gap. Germline V gives CDR1 SGHRS, CDR2 YFSETQ. The covered CDR3 bases are TGCGCCAGCAGCTTGGATCAGGGGTTTGAAAAA. Translating gives CASSLDQGFEK. The complete CDR3 reads CASSLDQGFEKLFF.

The CDR3 spells CASSLARRGSYTF. The part of the CDR3 DNA that was read is TGTGCCAGCAGCTTAGCGAGAAGGGGTAGC. This chain links TRBV7-2 with TRBJ1-2; weak D call: TRBD1 (5 bases). The missing CDR3 end, 3 residues past where the read stops, is filled in from the germline J gene. Per germline, CDR1 SGHTA and CDR2 FQGNSA. The CDR3 runs to 13 residues.

Details on this clone: The read stops 3 residues short of the end of the CDR3; the missing end is completed from the germline J gene. The rearrangement links TRBV4-1 to TRBJ1-3; weak D call: TRBD1 (6 bases). Germline V gene sequence: CDR1 MGHRA, CDR2 YSYEKL. V shed 4 bases and J shed 8 bases, with 12 bases lying between them. The CDR3 consists of 13 residues. The CDR3 sequence is CASSPLAGDTIYF. The sequenced CDR3 bases are TGCGCCAGCAGCCCACTGGCAGGGGACACC.

Comments on this clone: The read comes to an end 3 residues before the CDR3 does, leaving the germline J gene to fill in the end. V gene TRBV14 combines with J gene TRBJ1-2; D is possibly TRBD1 (6 bases). The CDR3 is 13 residues long. Germline-derived CDR1 and CDR2 are SGHDN and FVKESK. The part of the CDR3 DNA that was read is TGTGCCAGCAGCCAAGTGGGGGCGCGGGGC. Encoded protein: CASSQVGARG. The whole CDR3 region reads CASSQVGARGYTF.

As to this clone: Read sequence stops 3 residues before the CDR3 end, and the germline J gene provides the missing end. The V and J genes are TRBV5-1 and TRBJ2-5, with TRBD2 matching 9 bases. The J segment lost 5 bases and the V segment lost 0 bases, leaving 8 bases of the junction unmatched. The CDR3 totals 16 residues. The germline V gene has CDR1 SGHRS and CDR2 YFSETQ. CDR3 bases read: TGCGCCAGCAGCTTGGGGGATTCTAGCGGGACGGAGACC. Its protein is CASSLGDSSGTET. The whole CDR3 sequence is CASSLGDSSGTETQYF.

Comment on this clone: With the read ending 3 residues before the CDR3 end, the germline J gene is used to fill in that end. The chain employs TRBV5-6 and TRBJ1-2; 7 positions match TRBD1. Germline CDR1 reads SGHDT; CDR2 reads YYEEEE. V lost 4 bases and J lost 2; bases outside the gene matches: 2. The CDR3 loop spans 13 amino acids. CDR3 DNA, as far as it was read: TGTGCCAGCAGCCTGGGACAGAACTATGGC. Protein: CASSLGQNYG. The CDR3 in full is CASSLGQNYGYTF.

Worth noting for this clone: The read comes to an end 3 residues before the CDR3 does, leaving the germline J gene to fill in the end. The rearrangement links TRBV20-1 to TRBJ1-1; 7 bases are a match to TRBD1. The germline gives CDR1 DFQATT, CDR2 SNEGSKA (reference sequence). Unmatched junction bases numbered 8, after V lost 2 bases and J lost 5 bases. The CDR3 sequence is 14 residues long. The CDR3 DNA, read in part, is TGCAGTGCTAGACTGAACAGGGGAAGGACTGAA. Its protein is CSARLNRGRTE. The CDR3 reads in full as CSARLNRGRTEAFF.